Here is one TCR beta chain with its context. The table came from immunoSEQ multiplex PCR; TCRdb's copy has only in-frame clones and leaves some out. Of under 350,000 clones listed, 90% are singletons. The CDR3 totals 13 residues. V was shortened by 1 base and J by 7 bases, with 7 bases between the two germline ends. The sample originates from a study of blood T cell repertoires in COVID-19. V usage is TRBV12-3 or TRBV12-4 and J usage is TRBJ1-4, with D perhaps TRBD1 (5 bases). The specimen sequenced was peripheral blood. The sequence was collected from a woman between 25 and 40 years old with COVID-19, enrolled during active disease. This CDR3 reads CASSLGGGEKLFF. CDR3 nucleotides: TGTGCCAGCAGTTTAGGGGGCGGTGAAAAACTGTTTTTT.